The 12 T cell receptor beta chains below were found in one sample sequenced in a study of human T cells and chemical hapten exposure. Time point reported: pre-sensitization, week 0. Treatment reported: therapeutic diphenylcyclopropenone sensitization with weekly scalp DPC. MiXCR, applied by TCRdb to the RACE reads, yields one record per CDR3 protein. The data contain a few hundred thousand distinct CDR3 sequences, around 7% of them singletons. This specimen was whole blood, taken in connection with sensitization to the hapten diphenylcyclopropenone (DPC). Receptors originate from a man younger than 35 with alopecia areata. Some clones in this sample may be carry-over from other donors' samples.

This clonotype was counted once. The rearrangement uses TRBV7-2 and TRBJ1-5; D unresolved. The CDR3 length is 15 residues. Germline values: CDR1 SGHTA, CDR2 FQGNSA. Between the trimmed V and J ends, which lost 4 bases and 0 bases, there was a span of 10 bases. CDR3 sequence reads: CASSSSPNSNQPQHF. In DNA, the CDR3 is TGTGCCAGCAGCTCCTCCCCAAATAGCAATCAGCCCCAGCATTTT.

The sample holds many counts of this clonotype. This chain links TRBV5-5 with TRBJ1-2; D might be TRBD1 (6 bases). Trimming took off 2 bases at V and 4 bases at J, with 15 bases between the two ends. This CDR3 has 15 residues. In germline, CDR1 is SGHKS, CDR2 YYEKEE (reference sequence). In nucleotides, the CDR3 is TGTGCCAGCAGCTTCACGGCAGGGGATGGCTATGGCTACACCTTC. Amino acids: CASSFTAGDGYGYTF. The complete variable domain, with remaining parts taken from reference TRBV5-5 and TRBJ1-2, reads DAGVTQSPTHLIKTRGQQVTLRCSPISGHKSVSWYQQVLGQGPQFIFQYYEKEERGRGNFPDRFSARQFPNYSSELNVNALLLGDSALYLCASSFTAGDGYGYTFGSGTRLTVV.

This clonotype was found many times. CDR3 bases: TGTGCCAGCAGTGAGGGGCCAGGGTACTACAATGAGCAGTTCTTC. Encoded protein: CASSEGPGYYNEQFF. The genes are TRBV2 and TRBJ2-1; a weak D match, TRBD1 (5 bases). Germline lookup yields CDR1 SNHLY and CDR2 FYNNEI. The CDR3 has 15 residues. Between the trimmed V and J ends, which lost 3 bases and 3 bases, there was a span of 12 bases.

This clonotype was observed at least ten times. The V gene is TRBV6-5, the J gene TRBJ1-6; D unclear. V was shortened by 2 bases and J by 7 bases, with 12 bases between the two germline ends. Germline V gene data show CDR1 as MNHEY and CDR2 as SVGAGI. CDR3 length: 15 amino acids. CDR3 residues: CASSYRASNNSPLHF. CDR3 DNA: TGTGCCAGCAGTTACCGGGCCTCAAACAATTCACCCCTCCACTTT.

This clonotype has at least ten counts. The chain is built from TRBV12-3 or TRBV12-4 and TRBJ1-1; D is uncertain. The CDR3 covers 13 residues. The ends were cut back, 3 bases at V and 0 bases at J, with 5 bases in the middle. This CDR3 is CASSFSVNTEAFF. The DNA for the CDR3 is TGTGCCAGCAGTTTCTCAGTGAACACTGAAGCTTTCTTT.

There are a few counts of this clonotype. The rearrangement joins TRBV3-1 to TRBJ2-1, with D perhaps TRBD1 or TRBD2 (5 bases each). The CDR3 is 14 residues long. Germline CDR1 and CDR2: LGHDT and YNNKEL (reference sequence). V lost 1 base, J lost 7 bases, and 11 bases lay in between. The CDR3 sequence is CASSQGRTLNEQFF. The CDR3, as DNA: TGTGCCAGCAGCCAAGGGAGGACACTGAATGAGCAGTTCTTC.

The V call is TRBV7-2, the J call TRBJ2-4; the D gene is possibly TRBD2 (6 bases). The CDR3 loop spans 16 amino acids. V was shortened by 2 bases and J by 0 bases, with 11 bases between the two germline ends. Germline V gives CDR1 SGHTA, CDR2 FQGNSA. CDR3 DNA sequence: TGTGCCAGCAGCTTAAGCTTGGGACTAGCCAAAAACATTCAGTACTTC. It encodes CASSLSLGLAKNIQYF.

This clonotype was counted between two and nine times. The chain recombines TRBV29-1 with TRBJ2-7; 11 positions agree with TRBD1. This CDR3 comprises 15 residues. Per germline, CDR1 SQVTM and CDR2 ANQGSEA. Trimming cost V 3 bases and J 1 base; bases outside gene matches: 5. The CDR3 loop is CSVDFGQGASYEQYF. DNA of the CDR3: TGCAGCGTTGATTTCGGACAGGGGGCTTCCTACGAGCAGTACTTC.

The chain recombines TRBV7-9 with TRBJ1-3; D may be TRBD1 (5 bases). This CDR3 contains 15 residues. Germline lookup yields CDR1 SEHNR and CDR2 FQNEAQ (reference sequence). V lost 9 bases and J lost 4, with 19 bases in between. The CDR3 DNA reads TGTGCCAGGGATCTTCTGGGGCGTAGCGGAAACACCATATATTTT. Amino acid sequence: CARDLLGRSGNTIYF.

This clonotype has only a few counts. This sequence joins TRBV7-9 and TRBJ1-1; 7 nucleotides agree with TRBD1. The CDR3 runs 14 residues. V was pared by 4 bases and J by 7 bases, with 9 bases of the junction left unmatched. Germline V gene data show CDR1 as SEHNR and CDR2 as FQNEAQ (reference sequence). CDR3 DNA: TGTGCCAGCAGCTCTCCGGGGACAGCGAGTGAAGCTTTCTTT. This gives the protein CASSSPGTASEAFF.

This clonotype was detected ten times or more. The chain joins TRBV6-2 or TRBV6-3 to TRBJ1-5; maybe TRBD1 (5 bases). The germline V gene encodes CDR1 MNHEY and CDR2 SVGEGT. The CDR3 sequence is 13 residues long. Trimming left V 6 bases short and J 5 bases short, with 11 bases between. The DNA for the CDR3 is TGTGCCAGCAGCCGGGACCGTTATCAGCCCCAGCATTTT. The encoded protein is CASSRDRYQPQHF.

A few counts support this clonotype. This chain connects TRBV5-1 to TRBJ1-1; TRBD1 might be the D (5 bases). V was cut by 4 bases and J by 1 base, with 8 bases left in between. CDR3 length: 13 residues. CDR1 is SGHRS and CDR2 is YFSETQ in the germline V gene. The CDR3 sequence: CASSETENTEAFF. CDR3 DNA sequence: TGCGCCAGCAGCGAGACAGAGAACACTGAAGCTTTCTTT.